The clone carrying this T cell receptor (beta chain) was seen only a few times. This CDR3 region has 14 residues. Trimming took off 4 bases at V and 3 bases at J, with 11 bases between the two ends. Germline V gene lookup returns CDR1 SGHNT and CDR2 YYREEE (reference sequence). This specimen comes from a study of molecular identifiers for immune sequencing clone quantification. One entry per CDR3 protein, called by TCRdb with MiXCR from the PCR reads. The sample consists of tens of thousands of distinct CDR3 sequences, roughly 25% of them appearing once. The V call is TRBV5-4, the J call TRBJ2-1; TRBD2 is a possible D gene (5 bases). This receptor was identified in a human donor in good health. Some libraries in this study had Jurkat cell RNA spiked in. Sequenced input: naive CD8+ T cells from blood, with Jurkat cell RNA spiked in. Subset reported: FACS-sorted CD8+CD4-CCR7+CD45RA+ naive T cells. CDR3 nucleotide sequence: TGTGCCAGCAGCCCCGAGGGTTACTACAATGAGCAGTTCTTC. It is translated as CASSPEGYYNEQFF.